These 29 T cell receptor beta chains share one sample of origin, sequenced in a study of T-cell reconstitution after alpha-beta-depleted transplantation in children (dated by TCRdb to about 2016). The library was produced with PCR. The sequencer listed for this sample is Illumina HiSeq 2500. TCR libraries were prepared with molecular barcoding, using unique molecular identifiers to normalize TCRbeta repertoire quantification. TCRdb reran the public reads through fastp at Q25 and MiXCR, keeping productive beta chains. Entries are consolidated by CDR3 protein sequence, retaining the most common genes and DNA. Counted in this sample were a few hundred thousand distinct CDR3 sequences; about 9.2% of them appeared once. Approximately 5.9% of the sample belongs to the ten largest clones. Sequenced material: PBMCs from the stem cell graft donor, taken from the stem cell graft. The receptors were gathered from a human donor who donated a stem cell graft to a child with acute lymphoblastic leukemia.

The chain links TRBV5-1 to TRBJ1-4; no definite D call. The germline gives CDR1 SGHRS, CDR2 YFSETQ. Trimming cost V 4 bases and J 0 bases, with 10 bases left between them. The CDR3 loop spans 15 amino acids. The CDR3 reads CASSVHDSTNEKLFF. The CDR3, as DNA: TGCGCCAGCAGCGTCCACGATTCAACTAATGAAAAACTGTTTTTT.

In its sample, this clonotype was seen many times. The chain combines TRBV27 with TRBJ1-6; no firm D call. V gave up 6 bases and J gave up 4 bases, with 4 bases separating them. Germline CDR1 MNHEY, CDR2 SMNVEV (reference sequence). The length of the CDR3 is 12 residues. CDR3 DNA sequence: TGTGCCAGCAGCCAGTATAATTCACCCCTCCACTTT. Encoded protein: CASSQYNSPLHF.

The chain recombines TRBV27 with TRBJ1-2, with 7 nucleotides matching TRBD1. V shed 5 bases, J shed 5 bases, and the junction held 14 bases outside the gene matches. Per the germline V gene, CDR1 is MNHEY and CDR2 is SMNVEV (reference sequence). This CDR3 is built from 16 residues. As DNA, the CDR3 is TGTGCCAGCAGTGATAGGGGGCAGAACAGCGGGTATGGCTACACCTTC. Translating gives CASSDRGQNSGYGYTF.

The gene calls are TRBV5-1 and TRBJ2-1, with TRBD1 identical over 9 bases. Germline V gene sequence: CDR1 SGHRS, CDR2 YFSETQ. The CDR3 loop spans 15 amino acids. The V gene end was trimmed by 1 base and the J gene end by 5 bases; junction bases not matched to a gene: 4. CDR3 nucleotide sequence: TGCGCCAGCAGCTTGCCACAGGGGGCCCACAATGAGCAGTTCTTC. Its translation is CASSLPQGAHNEQFF.

This chain joins TRBV7-9 and TRBJ1-1, with D unresolved. Germline values: CDR1 SEHNR, CDR2 FQNEAQ (reference sequence). The CDR3 has 11 amino acids. V dropped 7 bases and J dropped 5 bases, with 8 bases sitting between them. CDR3 in DNA: TGTGCCAGCACCACGAGAACTGAAGCTTTCTTT. It translates to CASTTRTEAFF. Looking up the rest from reference TRBV7-9 and TRBJ1-1 gives the full variable domain: DTGVSQNPRHKITKRGQNVTFRCDPISEHNRLYWYRQTLGQGPEFLTYFQNEAQLEKSRLLSDRFSAERPKGSFSTLEIQRTEQGDSAMYLCASTTRTEAFFGQGTRLTVV.

Many counts were recorded for this clonotype. The chain is built from TRBV3-1 and TRBJ2-3; 7 bases line up with TRBD2. Germline CDR1 and CDR2: LGHDT and YNNKEL (reference sequence). J lost 2 bases, V lost 0 bases, and 2 bases had no gene match. The CDR3 is 15 amino acids. CDR3 coding DNA: TGTGCCAGCAGCCAAGAGCGGGGGTTCACAGATACGCAGTATTTT. It is translated as CASSQERGFTDTQYF.

There are a few counts of this clonotype. The V and J genes are TRBV5-5 and TRBJ1-5; D uncertain. The CDR3 runs 15 residues. CDR1 is SGHKS and CDR2 is YYEKEE in the germline V gene (reference sequence). The V gene lost 0 bases and the J gene lost 1 base, with 8 bases spanning the gap. The CDR3 DNA reads as TGTGCCAGCAGCTTGGAACAGCCCAGCAATCAGCCCCAGCATTTT. This encodes CASSLEQPSNQPQHF. Filled out from reference TRBV5-5 and TRBJ1-5, the complete variable domain reads DAGVTQSPTHLIKTRGQQVTLRCSPISGHKSVSWYQQVLGQGPQFIFQYYEKEERGRGNFPDRFSARQFPNYSSELNVNALLLGDSALYLCASSLEQPSNQPQHFGDGTRLSIL.

This clonotype has a count of ten or more. V gene TRBV29-1 combines with J gene TRBJ2-1; 13 nucleotides line up with TRBD2. With V trimmed by 5 bases and J by 2 bases, 3 bases remained unmatched. Germline lookup yields CDR1 SQVTM and CDR2 ANQGSEA. The CDR3 covers 15 residues. The CDR3 DNA reads as TGCAGCGTTTCCGGGACTAGCGGGGCCTACAATGAGCAGTTCTTC. Residues: CSVSGTSGAYNEQFF.

The chain carries TRBV5-1 and TRBJ1-6; possible D gene TRBD1, 6 bases. This CDR3 spans 14 amino acids. V was shortened by 4 bases and J by 6 bases, with 11 bases between the two germline ends. The V gene's germline CDR1 is SGHRS and CDR2 YFSETQ. CDR3 sequence: CASSMDRINSPLHF. CDR3 in DNA: TGCGCCAGCAGCATGGACAGAATTAATTCACCCCTCCACTTT.

The gene calls are TRBV10-3 and TRBJ2-7; possibly TRBD1 or TRBD2 for D (5 bases each). Between the trimmed V and J ends, which lost 0 bases and 12 bases, there was a span of 30 bases. Germline V lookup: CDR1 ENHRY, CDR2 SYGVKD. There are 18 residues in the CDR3. CDR3 nucleotide sequence: TGTGCCATCAGTGAGTCGTTACCGGGACGTAGAGACCTACGAAGTCGGTACTTC. This translates into CAISESLPGRRDLRSRYF.

The chain recombines TRBV12-3 or TRBV12-4 with TRBJ1-1; unclear D gene. The CDR3 extends over 15 amino acids. V shed 0 bases and J shed 6 bases, with 14 bases lying between them. The DNA for the CDR3 is TGTGCCAGCAGTTTAGCAGTAGGGAAGGAGTCTGAAGCTTTCTTT. Amino acids: CASSLAVGKESEAFF.

This clonotype has only a few counts. This sequence joins TRBV2 and TRBJ2-1, with D perhaps given as TRBD1 or TRBD2 (5 bases each). Germline V gene data show CDR1 as SNHLY and CDR2 as FYNNEI. With 7 bases removed from V and 5 bases from J, the gap between germline ends came to 15 bases. The CDR3 contains 14 residues. DNA of the CDR3: TGTGCCAGCATATGGGACCGCACCGACAATGAGCAGTTCTTC. This codes for CASIWDRTDNEQFF.

This clonotype was detected only a few times. V usage is TRBV28 and J usage is TRBJ1-5, with a tentative D call TRBD1 (6 bases). CDR3 length: 14 amino acids. CDR1 and CDR2 (germline): MDHEN, SYDVKM. V lost 3 bases and J 3 bases, leaving 9 bases between the germline ends. DNA for the CDR3: TGTGCCAGCAGTTTTGGGGGCCTCAATCAGCCCCAGCATTTT. Protein sequence: CASSFGGLNQPQHF.

The chain employs TRBV15 and TRBJ2-5; TRBD1 aligns across 8 bases. Germline V gene data show CDR1 as LNHNV and CDR2 as YYDKDF (reference sequence). V was pared by 5 bases and J by 5 bases, with 13 bases of the junction left unmatched. The CDR3 is made up of 16 amino acids. The CDR3 sequence is CATSQRGPGGEETQYF. DNA of the CDR3: TGTGCCACCAGCCAAAGAGGGCCAGGGGGCGAGGAGACCCAGTACTTC.

Note on this clonotype: Just one base apart from a much larger clone, this may be a read error. The chain carries TRBV4-3 and TRBJ2-7; D may be TRBD1 or TRBD2 (6 bases each). CDR3 length: 15 amino acids. Germline CDR1 reads LGHNA; CDR2 reads YSLEER. The DNA for the CDR3 is TGCGCCAGCAGCCAAGGAGGGGGGCCCTCCTACGAGGAGTACTTC. Protein: CASSQGGGPSYEEYF.

There are many counts of this clonotype. J is TRBJ1-2 and V is TRBV5-1; D not certain. This CDR3 spans 14 amino acids. Trimming removed 4 bases at V and 1 base at J, with 11 bases between. Germline CDR1 SGHRS, CDR2 YFSETQ. CDR3 region: CASSRQSYNYGYTF. The CDR3 nucleotides are TGCGCCAGCAGCCGGCAGTCTTATAACTATGGCTACACCTTC.

This clonotype was seen a handful of times. The chain is built from TRBV29-1 and TRBJ1-1, with 7 nucleotides matching TRBD1. The CDR3 totals 13 residues. The trim removed 7 bases at V and 0 bases at J, leaving 5 bases unmatched. The germline gives CDR1 SQVTM, CDR2 ANQGSEA. CDR3 residues: CSGRTGMNTEAFF. The CDR3, as DNA: TGCAGCGGTCGGACAGGTATGAACACTGAAGCTTTCTTT.

The table lists this clonotype with a few counts. The chain couples TRBV20-1 to TRBJ1-1; D is possibly TRBD1 (5 bases). CDR1 is DFQATT, CDR2 SNEGSKA, per germline (reference sequence). The CDR3 is 13 amino acids. V lost 5 bases to trimming and J lost 5 bases, with 15 bases between them. CDR3 bases: TGCAGTGCTCGCCGGCAGGGCTTGACTGAAGCTTTCTTT. Its protein is CSARRQGLTEAFF.

Concerning this clonotype itself: A much larger clone lies a single base off, so this may be a read error. This likely comes from a read error, as the CDR3 has no conserved phenylalanine or tryptophan at its end. The gene calls are TRBV10-1 and TRBJ1-1; possibly TRBD1 for D (6 bases). Germline V gene lookup returns CDR1 WNHNN and CDR2 SYGVQD (reference sequence). V lost 7 bases and J 3 bases, leaving 18 bases between the germline ends. CDR3 length: 15 amino acids. CDR3 in DNA: TGCGCCAGCAAGGAATCAGGGGACGGACACACTGAAGCTTTCGTT. Translation gives CASKESGDGHTEAFV.

V gene TRBV5-1 combines with J gene TRBJ2-5; D possibly corresponds to TRBD1 (5 bases). Trimming stripped 0 bases from V and 2 bases from J, with 11 bases between. Looked up from germline, CDR1 is SGHRS and CDR2 is YFSETQ. The CDR3 extends over 15 amino acids. The CDR3 DNA is TGCGCCAGCAGCTTGGATGCGACAGTACAAGAGACCCAGTACTTC. Residues: CASSLDATVQETQYF.

This chain uses TRBV12-3 or TRBV12-4 with TRBJ1-2, with TRBD1 matching over 8 bases. With 3 bases clipped from V and 4 bases from J, the junction kept 4 bases outside the gene matches. The CDR3 loop spans 14 amino acids. The CDR3 DNA is TGTGCCAGCAGTTTCGCAGGGGGCGTCTATGGCTACACCTTC. This gives the protein CASSFAGGVYGYTF.

The V call is TRBV12-3 or TRBV12-4, the J call TRBJ1-1; D gene ambiguous. With 3 bases removed from V and 5 bases from J, the gap between germline ends came to 10 bases. There are 13 residues in the CDR3. CDR3 bases: TGTGCCAGCAGTTTGCTGGGGTTTACTGAAGCTTTCTTT. Encoded protein: CASSLLGFTEAFF.

This clonotype turned up a few times. This chain links TRBV5-1 with TRBJ1-1, with 7 bases that match TRBD1. Germline assignment: CDR1 SGHRS and CDR2 YFSETQ. This CDR3 has 14 residues. V shed 4 bases and J 4 bases; nucleotides not matched to a gene: 7. Here the CDR3 DNA reads TGCGCCAGCAGCCAAGGGACAGTTGGCACTGAAGCTTTCTTT. Translated, it gives CASSQGTVGTEAFF.

This clonotype was counted a few times. The chain uses TRBV11-2 and TRBJ1-3; no firm D call. CDR3 length: 15 amino acids. Germline V gene lookup returns CDR1 SGHAT and CDR2 FQNNGV. The V end lost 4 bases, the J end lost 2 bases, and 12 bases lay between the germline ends. The CDR3 region is CASSSFLVAGNTIYF. The CDR3 nucleotides are TGTGCCAGCAGCTCCTTCTTGGTGGCTGGAAACACCATATATTTT.

Notes on this clonotype: Mismatch with germline at one junction end may stem from a read error. The chain uses TRBV7-2 and TRBJ1-1, with D perhaps matching TRBD1 (5 bases). This CDR3 is 14 amino acids long. CDR1 and CDR2 from the germline V gene are SGHTA and FQGNSA. The CDR3 is CASSFGRTGTPGNF. The CDR3 DNA is TGTGCCAGCAGCTTTGGGCGAACCGGGACTCCCGGGAATTTT.

The chain has TRBV11-2 and TRBJ2-1, with 11 positions matching TRBD2. Trimming took 7 bases from V and 2 from J; bases not matched to a gene: 4. CDR1 is SGHAT, CDR2 FQNNGV, per germline. The CDR3 is 15 residues long. The CDR3 bases are TGTGCCAGCACCCTTAGCGGGGGGGCCTACAATGAGCAGTTCTTC. Amino acids: CASTLSGGAYNEQFF.

This clonotype was recorded a few times. The chain is built from TRBV15 and TRBJ1-2; 9 bases fit TRBD1. Germline V gene data show CDR1 as LNHNV and CDR2 as YYDKDF (reference sequence). Trimming took 4 bases from V and 8 from J; bases not matched to a gene: 5. CDR3 length: 13 amino acids. The CDR3 DNA reads TGTGCCACCAGCATAGGAACAGGGGGCGGCTACACCTTC. This sequence encodes CATSIGTGGGYTF.

This clonotype was counted only a few times. The chain combines TRBV9 with TRBJ2-1; 9 positions agree with TRBD2. V was pared by 2 bases and J by 0 bases, with 6 bases of the junction left unmatched. Germline assignment: CDR1 SGDLS and CDR2 YYNGEE. This CDR3 contains 17 residues. DNA of the CDR3: TGTGCCAGCAGCGTCAGTGCGGGGGGGAGCTCCTACAATGAGCAGTTCTTC. Translated, it gives CASSVSAGGSSYNEQFF.

The gene calls are TRBV18 and TRBJ2-1; 8 nucleotides line up with TRBD2. The CDR3 is made up of 15 amino acids. The junction had 12 bases not matched to a gene; V was cut back by 4 bases and J by 10 bases. CDR1 and CDR2 (germline): KGHSH, LQKENI. DNA of the CDR3: TGTGCCAGCTCACAGAACGGGGGGGCCTCAGAGGAGCAGTTCTTC. This encodes CASSQNGGASEEQFF.